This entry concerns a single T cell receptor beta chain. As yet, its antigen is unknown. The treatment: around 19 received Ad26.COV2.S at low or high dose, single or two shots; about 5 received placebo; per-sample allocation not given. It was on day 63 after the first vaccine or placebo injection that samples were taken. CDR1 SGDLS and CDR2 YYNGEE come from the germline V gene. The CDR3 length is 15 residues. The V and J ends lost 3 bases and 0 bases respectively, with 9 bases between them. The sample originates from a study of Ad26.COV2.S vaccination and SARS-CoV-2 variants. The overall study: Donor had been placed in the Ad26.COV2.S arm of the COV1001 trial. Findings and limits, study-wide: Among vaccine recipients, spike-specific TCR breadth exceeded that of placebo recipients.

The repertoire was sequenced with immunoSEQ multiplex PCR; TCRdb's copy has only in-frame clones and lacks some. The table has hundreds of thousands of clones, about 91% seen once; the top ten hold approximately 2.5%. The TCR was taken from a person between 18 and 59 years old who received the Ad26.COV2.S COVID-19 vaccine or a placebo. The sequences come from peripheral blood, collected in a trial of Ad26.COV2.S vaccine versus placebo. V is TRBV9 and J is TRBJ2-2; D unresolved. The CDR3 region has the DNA TGTGCCAGCAGCGATAAGTCCGCGAACACCGGGGAGCTGTTTTTT. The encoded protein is CASSDKSANTGELFF.